This TCR beta chain was recorded in a study of blood T cell repertoires in COVID-19. Overall study: In Cohort 3, a recovered donor had either two negative PCRs, clearance, or symptom resolution.

Recruitment covered some 25 US areas and drew participants whose ages spanned 18 to 89 years. Donors were grouped by their self-reported clinical history. In the authors' workflow: Estimated nucleated cell counts came from reference gene primer amplification. Libraries were prepared by immunoSEQ multiplex PCR; TCRdb keeps only in-frame clonotypes and omits some of them. V and J calls and clone size are copied from that table; D and trimming were computed from the DNA. This repertoire shows some 300,000 clones, approximately 90% found once; its top ten account for approximately 2%. Per germline, CDR1 GTSNPN and CDR2 SVGIG (reference sequence). The V end lost 0 bases, the J end lost 2 bases, and 11 bases lay between the germline ends. The CDR3 is 16 residues long.

This clonotype originated in a woman aged 55 to 70 in a cohort exposed to, infected with or recovered from COVID-19 (not recorded which). The genes are TRBV30 and TRBJ2-6; D ambiguous. The sequenced material came from PBMCs or T cells enriched from blood (not recorded which). The CDR3 coding sequence is TGTGCCTGGAGTGTACCACCAAGCACTGGGGCCAACGTCCTGACTTTC. Translated, it gives CAWSVPPSTGANVLTF.